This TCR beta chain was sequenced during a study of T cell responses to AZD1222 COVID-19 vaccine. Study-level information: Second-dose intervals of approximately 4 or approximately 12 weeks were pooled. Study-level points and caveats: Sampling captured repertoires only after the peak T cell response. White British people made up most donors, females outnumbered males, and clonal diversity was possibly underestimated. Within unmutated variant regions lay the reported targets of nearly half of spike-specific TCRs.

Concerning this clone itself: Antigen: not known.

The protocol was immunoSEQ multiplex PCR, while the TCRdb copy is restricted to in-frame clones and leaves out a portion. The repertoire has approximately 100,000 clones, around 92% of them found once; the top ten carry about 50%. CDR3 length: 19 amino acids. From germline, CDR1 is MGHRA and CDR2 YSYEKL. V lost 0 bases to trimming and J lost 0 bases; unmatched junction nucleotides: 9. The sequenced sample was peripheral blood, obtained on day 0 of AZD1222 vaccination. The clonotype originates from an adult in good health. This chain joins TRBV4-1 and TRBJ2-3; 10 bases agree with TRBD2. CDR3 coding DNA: TGCGCCAGCAGCCAAGATACTCTAGCGGGGGCTCCTAGCACAGATACGCAGTATTTT. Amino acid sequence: CASSQDTLAGAPSTDTQYF.